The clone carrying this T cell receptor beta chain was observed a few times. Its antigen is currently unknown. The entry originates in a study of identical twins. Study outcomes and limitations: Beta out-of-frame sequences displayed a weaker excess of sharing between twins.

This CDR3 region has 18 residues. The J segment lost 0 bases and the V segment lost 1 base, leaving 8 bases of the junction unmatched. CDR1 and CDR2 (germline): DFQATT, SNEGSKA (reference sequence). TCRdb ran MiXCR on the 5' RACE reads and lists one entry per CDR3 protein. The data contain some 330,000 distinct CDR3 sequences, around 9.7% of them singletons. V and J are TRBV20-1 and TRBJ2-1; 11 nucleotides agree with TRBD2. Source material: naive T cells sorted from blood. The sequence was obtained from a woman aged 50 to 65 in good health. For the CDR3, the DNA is TGCAGTGCTAGAGTGGGGACTAGCGGCTCAAGCTCCTACAATGAGCAGTTCTTC. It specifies CSARVGTSGSSSYNEQFF.